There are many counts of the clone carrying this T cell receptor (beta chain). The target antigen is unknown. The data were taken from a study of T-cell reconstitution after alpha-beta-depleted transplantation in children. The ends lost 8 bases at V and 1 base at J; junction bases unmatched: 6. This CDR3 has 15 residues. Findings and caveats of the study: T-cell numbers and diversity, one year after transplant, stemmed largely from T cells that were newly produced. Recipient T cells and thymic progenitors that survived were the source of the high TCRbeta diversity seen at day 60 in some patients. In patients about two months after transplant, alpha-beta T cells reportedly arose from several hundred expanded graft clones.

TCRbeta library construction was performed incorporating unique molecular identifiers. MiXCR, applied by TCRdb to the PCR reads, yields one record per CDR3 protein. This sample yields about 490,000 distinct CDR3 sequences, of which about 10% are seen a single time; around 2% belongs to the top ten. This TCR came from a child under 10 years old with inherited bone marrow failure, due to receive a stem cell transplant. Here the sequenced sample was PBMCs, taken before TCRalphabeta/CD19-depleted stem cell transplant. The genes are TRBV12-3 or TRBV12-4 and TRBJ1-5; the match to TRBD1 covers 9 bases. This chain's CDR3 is CASGQGFASNQPQHF. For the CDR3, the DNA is TGTGCCAGCGGACAGGGGTTTGCAAGCAATCAGCCCCAGCATTTT.